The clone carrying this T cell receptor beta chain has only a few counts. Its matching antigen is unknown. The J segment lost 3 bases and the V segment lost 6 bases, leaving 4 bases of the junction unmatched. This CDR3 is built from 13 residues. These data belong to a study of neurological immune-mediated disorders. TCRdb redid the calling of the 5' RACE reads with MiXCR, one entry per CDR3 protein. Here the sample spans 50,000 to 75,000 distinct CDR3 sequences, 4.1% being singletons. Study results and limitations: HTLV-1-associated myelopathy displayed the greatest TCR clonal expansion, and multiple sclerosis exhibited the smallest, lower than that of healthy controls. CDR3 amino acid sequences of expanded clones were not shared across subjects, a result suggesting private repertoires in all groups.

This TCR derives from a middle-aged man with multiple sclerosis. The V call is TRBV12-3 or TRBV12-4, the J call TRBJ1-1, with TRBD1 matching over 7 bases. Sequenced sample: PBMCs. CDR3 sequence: CASRTGLDTEAFF. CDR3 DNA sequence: TGTGCCAGCAGGACAGGGCTGGACACTGAAGCTTTCTTT.